Shown below are 8 T cell receptor beta chains from a single sample sequenced in a study of vaccination effects on CD4 cells after COVID-19. The ViraFEST assay expanded antigen-specific CD4+ T cells with viral peptide pools before sequencing. Having been cultured for about 10 days, the cells underwent CD4+ T cell isolation. The individual was infected with SARS-CoV-2 between March and December 2020, as confirmed by PCR. Sequencing used immunoSEQ multiplex PCR; TCRdb keeps in-frame clones, though not all of them. This table has roughly 70,000 clones, 65% to 75% appearing once. These TCRs' antigens remain unknown. The sequences come from CD4+ T cells from PBMCs cultured with HIV peptides, collected before COVID-19 vaccination. The sample's subset: HIV-1 Nef peptide pool negative control/reference culture. The origin of the receptors is a human donor who had a prior SARS-CoV-2 infection.

The chain couples TRBV27 to TRBJ1-2; no definite D call. Germline CDR1 MNHEY, CDR2 SMNVEV (reference sequence). The CDR3 length is 15 residues. V was cut by 4 bases and J by 6 bases, with 18 bases left in between. The CDR3 sequence is CASSSRRTEPDGYTF. The DNA for the CDR3 is TGTGCCAGCAGTTCCCGACGGACGGAGCCCGATGGCTACACCTTC.

This chain connects TRBV2 to TRBJ2-7; TRBD1 might be the D (6 bases). CDR1 and CDR2 from the germline V gene are SNHLY and FYNNEI. Trimming shortened V by 2 bases and J by 1 base, and 12 bases separated the two germline ends. The CDR3 contains 15 residues. This CDR3 is CASSERQVVSYEQYF. Here the CDR3 DNA reads TGTGCCAGCAGTGAAAGACAGGTTGTTTCCTACGAGCAGTACTTC.

The CDR3 DNA follows: TGTGCCAGCAGTTTAATCGGTGGAAACACCATATATTTT. Its translation: CASSLIGGNTIYF. The chain has TRBV12-3 or TRBV12-4 and TRBJ1-3; D call uncertain. CDR3 length: 13 residues. V was pared by 2 bases and J by 3 bases, with 5 bases between.

V is TRBV6-5 and J is TRBJ1-3; D gene uncertain. V lost 6 bases and J lost 0, with 3 bases in between. The germline V gene encodes CDR1 MNHEY and CDR2 SVGAGI. CDR3 size: 12 residues. CDR3 bases: TGTGCCAGCAGCAACTCTGGAAACACCATATATTTT. Encoded protein: CASSNSGNTIYF.

This chain uses TRBV7-9 with TRBJ2-3, with 12 bases lining up with TRBD2. Trimming at V came to 2 bases and at J to 4 bases, leaving 13 bases not matched to a gene. This CDR3 has 19 amino acids. Germline V CDR1 and CDR2: SEHNR, FQNEAQ (reference sequence). The CDR3 region is CASSLRASGRGDTADTQYF. CDR3 in DNA: TGTGCCAGCAGCTTAAGGGCTAGCGGGAGGGGGGATACCGCAGATACGCAGTATTTT.

The chain carries TRBV11-2 and TRBJ1-4, with 7 bases fitting TRBD1. Germline CDR1 reads SGHAT; CDR2 reads FQNNGV. There are 13 residues in the CDR3. V lost 8 bases, J lost 6 bases, and 6 bases stayed unmatched. The CDR3 loop reads CASQGGIYEKLFF. The CDR3 DNA sequence: TGTGCCAGCCAGGGGGGGATTTATGAAAAACTGTTTTTT. The complete variable domain, with remaining parts taken from reference TRBV11-2 and TRBJ1-4, reads EAGVAQSPRYKIIEKRQSVAFWCNPISGHATLYWYQQILGQGPKLLIQFQNNGVVDDSQLPKDRFSAERLKGVDSTLKIQPAKLEDSAVYLCASQGGIYEKLFFGSGTQLSVL.

This rearrangement joins TRBV19 to TRBJ1-1; 9 nucleotides match TRBD1. V shed 7 bases and J 11 bases; nucleotides not matched to a gene: 8. In germline, CDR1 is LNHDA, CDR2 SQIVND (reference sequence). The CDR3 totals 12 residues. CDR3 DNA: TGTGCCAGTACGACAGGGGGACTTCGTGCTTTCTTT. This codes for CASTTGGLRAFF.

Only a few counts were recorded for this clone. J is TRBJ1-6 and V is TRBV4-2; 9 positions match TRBD1. The CDR3 has 17 amino acids. In germline, CDR1 is LGHNA, CDR2 YNFKEQ. V was clipped by 1 base and J by 4 bases; unmatched bases: 5. CDR3 DNA: TGTGCCAGCAGCCAAGGACGACAGGGGGGTTATAATTCACCCCTCCACTTT. This gives the protein CASSQGRQGGYNSPLHF.